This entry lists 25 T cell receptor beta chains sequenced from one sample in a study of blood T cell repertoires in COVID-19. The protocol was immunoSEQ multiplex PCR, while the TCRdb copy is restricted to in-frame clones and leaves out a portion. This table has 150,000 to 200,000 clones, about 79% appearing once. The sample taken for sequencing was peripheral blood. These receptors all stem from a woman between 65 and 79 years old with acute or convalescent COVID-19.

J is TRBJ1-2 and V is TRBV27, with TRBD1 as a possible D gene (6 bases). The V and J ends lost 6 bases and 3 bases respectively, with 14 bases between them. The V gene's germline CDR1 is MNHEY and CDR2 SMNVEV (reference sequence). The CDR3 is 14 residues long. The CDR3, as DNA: TGTGCCAGCAGGGGGGCCGGGACCTACTATGGCTACACCTTC. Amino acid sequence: CASRGAGTYYGYTF.

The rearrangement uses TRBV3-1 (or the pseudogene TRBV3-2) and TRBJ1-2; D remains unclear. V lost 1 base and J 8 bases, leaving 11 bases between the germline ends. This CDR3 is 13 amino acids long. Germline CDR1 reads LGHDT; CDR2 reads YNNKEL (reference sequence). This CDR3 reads CASSQGPAGGYTF. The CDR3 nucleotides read TGTGCCAGCAGCCAAGGTCCCGCGGGAGGCTACACCTTC.

The CDR3 nucleotides read TGTGCCAGCAGCGCGACTAGCGGGATCGCCGGGGAGCTGTTTTTT. Translation gives CASSATSGIAGELFF. The chain combines TRBV2 with TRBJ2-2; 11 nucleotides line up with TRBD2. Germline CDR1 and CDR2: SNHLY and FYNNEI. V shed 6 bases, J shed 6 bases, and the junction held 6 bases outside the gene matches. The CDR3 extends over 15 amino acids.

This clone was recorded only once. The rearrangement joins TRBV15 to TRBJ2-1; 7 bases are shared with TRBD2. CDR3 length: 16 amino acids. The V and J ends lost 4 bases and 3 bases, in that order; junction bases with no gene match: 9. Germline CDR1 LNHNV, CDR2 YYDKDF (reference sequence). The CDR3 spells CATSKHRLADYNEQFF. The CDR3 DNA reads TGTGCCACCAGCAAACACCGCCTAGCGGACTACAATGAGCAGTTCTTC.

The CDR3: CASSRRQSSYNSPLHF. CDR3 nucleotide sequence: TGCGCCAGCAGCCGGAGACAGAGCTCCTATAATTCACCCCTCCACTTT. This chain links TRBV5-1 with TRBJ1-6, with D possibly TRBD1 on 5 matching bases. The CDR3 totals 16 residues. The germline V and J ends were trimmed by 4 bases and 0 bases, with 11 bases remaining between them. From germline, CDR1 is SGHRS and CDR2 YFSETQ.

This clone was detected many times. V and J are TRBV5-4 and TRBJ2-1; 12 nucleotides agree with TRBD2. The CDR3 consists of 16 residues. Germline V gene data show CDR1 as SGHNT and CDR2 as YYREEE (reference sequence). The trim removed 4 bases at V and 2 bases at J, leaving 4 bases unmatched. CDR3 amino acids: CASSVTSGRTYNEQFF. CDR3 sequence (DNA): TGTGCCAGCAGCGTTACTAGCGGGAGGACCTACAATGAGCAGTTCTTC.

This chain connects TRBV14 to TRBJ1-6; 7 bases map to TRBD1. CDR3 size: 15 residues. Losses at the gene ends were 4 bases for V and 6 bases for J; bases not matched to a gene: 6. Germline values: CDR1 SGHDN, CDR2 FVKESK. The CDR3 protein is CASSLQGQGNSPLHF. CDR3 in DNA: TGTGCCAGCAGCCTACAGGGGCAGGGTAATTCACCCCTCCACTTT. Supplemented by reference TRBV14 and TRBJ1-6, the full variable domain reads EAGVTQFPSHSVIEKGQTVTLRCDPISGHDNLYWYRRVMGKEIKFLLHFVKESKQDESGMPNNRFLAERTGGTYSTLKVQPAELEDSGVYFCASSLQGQGNSPLHFGNGTRLTVT.

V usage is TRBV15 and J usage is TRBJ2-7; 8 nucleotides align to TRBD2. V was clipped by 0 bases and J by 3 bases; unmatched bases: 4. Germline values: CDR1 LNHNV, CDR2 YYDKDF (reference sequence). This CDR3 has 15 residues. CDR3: CATSRDRGLGYEQYF. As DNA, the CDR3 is TGTGCCACCAGCAGAGACCGGGGACTAGGCTACGAGCAGTACTTC.

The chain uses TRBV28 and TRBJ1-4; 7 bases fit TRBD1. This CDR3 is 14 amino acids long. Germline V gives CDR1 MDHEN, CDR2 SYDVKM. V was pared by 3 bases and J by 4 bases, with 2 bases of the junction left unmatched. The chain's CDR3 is CASSLYRGNEKLFF. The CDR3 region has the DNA TGTGCCAGCAGTTTGTACAGGGGTAATGAAAAACTGTTTTTT.

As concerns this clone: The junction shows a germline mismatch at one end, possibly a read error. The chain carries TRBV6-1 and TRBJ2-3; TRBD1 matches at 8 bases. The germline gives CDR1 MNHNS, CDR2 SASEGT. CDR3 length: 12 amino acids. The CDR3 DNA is TGTGCCAGCAGTGATCGTCGGACAGGGTTTAATTTT. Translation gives CASSDRRTGFNF.

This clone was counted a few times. This CDR3 reads CASHSAGDRYEQYF. CDR3 sequence (DNA): TGCGCCAGCCACTCGGCGGGAGACAGGTACGAGCAGTACTTC. The chain combines TRBV5-1 with TRBJ2-7, with D possibly TRBD2 on 7 matching bases. CDR1 is SGHRS and CDR2 is YFSETQ in the germline V gene. The length of the CDR3 is 14 residues. V shed 7 bases and J shed 4 bases, with 18 bases lying between them.

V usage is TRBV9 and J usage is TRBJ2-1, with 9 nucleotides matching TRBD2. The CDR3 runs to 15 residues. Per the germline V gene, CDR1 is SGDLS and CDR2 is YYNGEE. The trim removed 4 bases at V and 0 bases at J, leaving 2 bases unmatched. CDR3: CASSLSGSSYNEQFF. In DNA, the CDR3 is TGTGCCAGCAGCCTTAGCGGGAGCTCCTACAATGAGCAGTTCTTC.

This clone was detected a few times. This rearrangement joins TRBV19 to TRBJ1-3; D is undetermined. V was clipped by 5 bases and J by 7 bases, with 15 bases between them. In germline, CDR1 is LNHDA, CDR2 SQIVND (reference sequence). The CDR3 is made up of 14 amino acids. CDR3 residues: CASSFGRTTNTIYF. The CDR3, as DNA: TGTGCCAGTAGTTTTGGGAGGACGACGAACACCATATATTTT.

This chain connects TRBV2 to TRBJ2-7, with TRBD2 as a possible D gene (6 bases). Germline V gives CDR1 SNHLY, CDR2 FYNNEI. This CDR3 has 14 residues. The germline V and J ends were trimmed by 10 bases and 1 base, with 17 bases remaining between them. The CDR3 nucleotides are TGTGCCACCCCACGCGGGGTAGGATCCTACGAGCAGTACTTC. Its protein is CATPRGVGSYEQYF.

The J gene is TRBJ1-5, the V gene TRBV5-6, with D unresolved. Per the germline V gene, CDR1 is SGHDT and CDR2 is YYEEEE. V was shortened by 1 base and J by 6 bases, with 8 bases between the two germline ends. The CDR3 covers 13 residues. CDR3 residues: CASSLYAGQPQHF. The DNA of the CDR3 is TGTGCCAGCAGCTTGTATGCGGGTCAGCCCCAGCATTTT.

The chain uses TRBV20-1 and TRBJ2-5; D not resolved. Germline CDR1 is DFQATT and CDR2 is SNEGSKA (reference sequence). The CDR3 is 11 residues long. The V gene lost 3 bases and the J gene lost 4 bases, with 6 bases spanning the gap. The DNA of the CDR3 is TGCAGTGCTAGTCTCTCAGAGACCCAGTACTTC. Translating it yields CSASLSETQYF.

The CDR3 sequence: CASSLDRGNKQFF. CDR3 bases: TGTGCCAGCAGCTTAGATCGGGGGAATAAGCAGTTCTTC. The chain combines TRBV7-9 with TRBJ2-1; D possibly corresponds to TRBD2 (6 bases). V was shortened by 1 base and J by 11 bases, with 12 bases between the two germline ends. The CDR3 runs to 13 residues. In germline, CDR1 is SEHNR, CDR2 FQNEAQ (reference sequence).

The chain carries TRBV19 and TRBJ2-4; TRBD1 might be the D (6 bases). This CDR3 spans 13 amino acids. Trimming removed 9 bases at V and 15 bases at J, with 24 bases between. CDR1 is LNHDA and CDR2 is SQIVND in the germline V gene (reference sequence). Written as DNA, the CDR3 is TGTGCCAGCACCTACAACCGGGACACCCCATGGTACTTC. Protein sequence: CASTYNRDTPWYF.

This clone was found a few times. Written as DNA, the CDR3 is TGTGCCAGCAGGCCGACAGAATCGAACACCGGGGAGCTGTTTTTT. Protein: CASRPTESNTGELFF. The rearrangement joins TRBV2 to TRBJ2-2, with a weak D call TRBD1 (5 bases). The CDR3 is 15 residues long. The germline V gene has CDR1 SNHLY and CDR2 FYNNEI. Trimming removed 6 bases at V and 0 bases at J, with 11 bases between.

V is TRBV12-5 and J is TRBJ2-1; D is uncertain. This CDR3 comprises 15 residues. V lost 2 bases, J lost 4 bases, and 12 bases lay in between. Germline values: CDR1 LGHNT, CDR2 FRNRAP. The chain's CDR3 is CASGLSGPSYNEQFF. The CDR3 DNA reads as TGTGCTAGTGGTTTGTCAGGCCCCTCTTACAATGAGCAGTTCTTC.

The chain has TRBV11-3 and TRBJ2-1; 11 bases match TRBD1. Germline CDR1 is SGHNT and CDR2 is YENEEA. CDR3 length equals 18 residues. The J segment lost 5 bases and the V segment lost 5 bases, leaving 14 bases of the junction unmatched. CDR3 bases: TGTGCCAGCAGCACCGGGACAGGGGGTAAATATAGGGACAATGAGCAGTTCTTC. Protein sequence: CASSTGTGGKYRDNEQFF.

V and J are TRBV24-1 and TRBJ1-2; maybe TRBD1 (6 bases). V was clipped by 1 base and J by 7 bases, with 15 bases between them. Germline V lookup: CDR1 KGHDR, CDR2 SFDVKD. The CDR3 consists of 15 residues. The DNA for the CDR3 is TGTGCCACCAGTGATTTCCCCTCAGGGGTTGGTGGCTACACCTTC. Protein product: CATSDFPSGVGGYTF.

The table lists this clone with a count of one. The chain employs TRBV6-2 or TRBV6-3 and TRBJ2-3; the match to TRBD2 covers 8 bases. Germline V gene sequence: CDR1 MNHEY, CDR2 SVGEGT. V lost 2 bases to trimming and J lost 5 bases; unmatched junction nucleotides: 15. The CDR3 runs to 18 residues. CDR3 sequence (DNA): TGTGCCAGCAGTTACGATTTCGAACGGGAGGGCCGTGGAGATACGCAGTATTTT. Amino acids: CASSYDFEREGRGDTQYF.

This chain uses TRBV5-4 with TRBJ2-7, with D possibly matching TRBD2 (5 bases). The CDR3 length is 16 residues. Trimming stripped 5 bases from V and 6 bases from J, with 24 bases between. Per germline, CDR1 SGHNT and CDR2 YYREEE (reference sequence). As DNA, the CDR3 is TGTGCCAGCAGTCCCTCTAGCCGGCCGGACCCCTCCGAGCAGTACTTC. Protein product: CASSPSSRPDPSEQYF. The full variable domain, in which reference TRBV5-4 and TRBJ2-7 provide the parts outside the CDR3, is ETGVTQSPTHLIKTRGQQVTLRCSSQSGHNTVSWYQQALGQGPQFIFQYYREEENGRGNFPPRFSGLQFPNYSSELNVNALELDDSALYLCASSPSSRPDPSEQYFGPGTRLTVT.

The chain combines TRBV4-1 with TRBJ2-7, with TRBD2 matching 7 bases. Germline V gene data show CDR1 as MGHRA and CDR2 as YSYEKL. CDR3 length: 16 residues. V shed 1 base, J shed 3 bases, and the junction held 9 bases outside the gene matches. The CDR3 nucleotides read TGCGCCAGCAGCCAAGTTGAGCGGGATGGGCTCTACGAGCAGTACTTC. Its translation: CASSQVERDGLYEQYF.